Reported below is one T cell receptor (beta chain). This clone's antigen is unknown. No base quality information exists; no much larger clone differs at one position. Repertoires were sampled repeatedly over the course of chemoradiotherapy so that clonal expansion in the tumor microenvironment could be followed. Library prep was done by the immunoSEQ multiplex PCR assay. Drawn from immuneACCESS, this table holds only the in-frame rearrangements with V and J called that TCRdb kept. Clones are partly lost; checked studies trace under half to an unresolved V gene and leave the rest unexplained. Within this sample are 30,000 to 40,000 clones, with 80% of them counted one time only. The top ten hold approximately 4.2% of the sample. This specimen belongs to a study of chemoradiotherapy in HPV16-positive cancers (dated by TCRdb to 2021 to 2024). With respect to the entire study: Functional T-cell assays on cells from two HPV16-positive patients defined candidate HPV-specific T-cell clones and common TCR motifs. The study asked whether T-cell immunity to the HPV oncoproteins E6 and E7 changes during chemoradiotherapy and whether this immunity affects survival. The candidate HPV-specific TCRs and motifs were subsequently tracked in TCR repertoires obtained from fewer than 95 patients with HPV-related cancers. Broader findings and caveats from the paper: In HPV16-positive patients, expansion of HPV-responsive T cells during chemoradiotherapy was found to be associated with improved recurrence-free survival. Only a couple of HPV16-positive patients were used to derive the functional definition of HPV-specific T cells, and the survival association was reported for HPV16-positive patients. Expansion of candidate HPV-specific clones and E7-related TCR motifs was observed in the tumor microenvironment during treatment, whereas no such expansion was observed for non-HPV-specific T cells.

CDR1 and CDR2 were assigned from the germline V gene (reference sequence) as MNHEY and SMNVEV. Trimming removed 2 bases from V and 4 bases from J; the gene matches leave 7 bases unexplained. From the cysteine through the phenylalanine, the CDR3 covers 15 amino acids. CDR3 DNA only is kept here, 45 bases in frame from base 1. In this chain, TRBV27 is recombined with TRBJ1-2; a stretch of 7 junction bases matches TRBD1. Sequenced material: blood, taken from a patient who underwent chemoradiotherapy. This clonotype was obtained from a human donor with HPV-associated anogenital cancer. The CDR3: CASSLRGGGLYGYTF. In nucleotide form, the sequence is TGTGCCAGCAGTTTAAGAGGGGGCGGACTCTATGGCTACACCTTC.